Shown below are 9 T cell receptor beta chains from a single sample sequenced in a study of CD8 T cells in ankylosing spondylitis. TCRdb itself ran the 5' RACE reads through MiXCR, one entry per CDR3 protein. The sample yields 100,000 to 150,000 distinct CDR3 sequences, approximately 10% seen once. Specimen: blood, either unsorted or a sorted T cell fraction (not recorded which). The receptors were gathered from a female donor with ankylosing spondylitis or in good health (not recorded which).

V is TRBV11-2 and J is TRBJ2-3; 8 nucleotides agree with TRBD2. CDR1 is SGHAT, CDR2 FQNNGV, per germline. The CDR3 spans 16 residues. V dropped 1 base and J dropped 6; count of bases not matched to a gene: 9. This chain's CDR3 is CASSLVPAGLVDTQYF. The CDR3 DNA reads TGTGCCAGCAGCTTAGTTCCGGCGGGACTAGTGGATACGCAGTATTTT.

Comment on this clonotype: A much larger clone is a single base away; this may be a read error. Since no conserved phenylalanine or tryptophan closes the CDR3, a read error is the likely cause. This chain uses TRBV7-2 with TRBJ2-3, with 14 bases fitting TRBD2. The CDR3 consists of 14 residues. In germline, CDR1 is SGHTA, CDR2 FQGNSA. Trimming took 5 bases from V and 9 from J; bases not matched to a gene: 4. This CDR3 reads CASSPRTSGRTQYL. CDR3 sequence (DNA): TGTGCCAGCAGCCCACGGACTAGCGGGAGGACGCAGTATTTA.

This clonotype was detected many times. This chain links TRBV9 with TRBJ2-5; D perhaps matches TRBD2 (5 bases). This CDR3 spans 16 amino acids. CDR1 is SGDLS, CDR2 YYNGEE, per germline. V lost 4 bases and J lost 2, with 18 bases in between. The CDR3 loop is CASSPRTGLTQETQYF. The CDR3 bases are TGTGCCAGCAGCCCTCGGACTGGATTGACTCAAGAGACCCAGTACTTC.

The chain recombines TRBV7-3 with TRBJ2-6; D possibly corresponds to TRBD1 (6 bases). Germline V gene data show CDR1 as SGHTA and CDR2 as FQGTGA. V lost 7 bases and J lost 0, with 16 bases in between. The CDR3 has 17 residues. The CDR3 nucleotides read TGTGCCAGCACCTTTTCCCGGGACAACTCTGGGGCCAACGTCCTGACTTTC. It encodes CASTFSRDNSGANVLTF.

On this clonotype itself: With a much larger clone just one base away, this may be a read error. J is TRBJ2-1 and V is TRBV5-1; tentatively, D is TRBD1 (5 bases). This CDR3 contains 11 residues. The germline V gene encodes CDR1 SGHRS and CDR2 YFSETQ. V shed 2 bases and J shed 15 bases, with 12 bases lying between them. CDR3 region: CASSLGMGRFF. In nucleotides, the CDR3 is TGCGCCAGCAGCTTAGGGATGGGGCGGTTCTTC.

Ten or more counts support this clonotype. This rearrangement joins TRBV20-1 to TRBJ2-7; 10 bases map to TRBD1. V was clipped by 4 bases and J by 5 bases; unmatched bases: 5. There are 13 residues in the CDR3. Germline CDR1 is DFQATT and CDR2 is SNEGSKA (reference sequence). The CDR3 DNA is TGCAGTGCTAACGGACAGGGGGGCAACGAGCAGTACTTC. Amino acid sequence: CSANGQGGNEQYF.

This clonotype appeared a few times. V gene TRBV6-5 combines with J gene TRBJ2-7; D ambiguous. Trimming took 2 bases from V and 3 from J, leaving 8 bases between them. Germline-derived CDR1 and CDR2 are MNHEY and SVGAGI. The CDR3 extends over 13 amino acids. CDR3 nucleotides: TGTGCCAGCAGTTACGGGGTGGACTACGAGCAGTACTTC. Translation gives CASSYGVDYEQYF.

The sample holds many counts of this clonotype. V gene TRBV5-6 combines with J gene TRBJ2-1; a weak D match, TRBD1 (6 bases). Trimming stripped 3 bases from V and 4 bases from J, with 14 bases between. CDR1 is SGHDT and CDR2 is YYEEEE in the germline V gene. The CDR3 is 15 residues long. The CDR3 DNA is TGTGCCAGCAGCTCGAGGGGACAAGGTTACAATGAGCAGTTCTTC. The encoded protein is CASSSRGQGYNEQFF.

At least ten counts were recorded for this clonotype. The chain combines TRBV5-1 with TRBJ1-5, with 7 bases aligning to TRBD1. Per the germline V gene, CDR1 is SGHRS and CDR2 is YFSETQ. The CDR3 totals 14 residues. V shed 4 bases, J shed 5 bases, and the junction held 6 bases outside the gene matches. The CDR3 loop reads CASSETGRDQPQHF. Here the CDR3 DNA reads TGCGCCAGCAGCGAGACAGGGAGGGATCAGCCCCAGCATTTT.